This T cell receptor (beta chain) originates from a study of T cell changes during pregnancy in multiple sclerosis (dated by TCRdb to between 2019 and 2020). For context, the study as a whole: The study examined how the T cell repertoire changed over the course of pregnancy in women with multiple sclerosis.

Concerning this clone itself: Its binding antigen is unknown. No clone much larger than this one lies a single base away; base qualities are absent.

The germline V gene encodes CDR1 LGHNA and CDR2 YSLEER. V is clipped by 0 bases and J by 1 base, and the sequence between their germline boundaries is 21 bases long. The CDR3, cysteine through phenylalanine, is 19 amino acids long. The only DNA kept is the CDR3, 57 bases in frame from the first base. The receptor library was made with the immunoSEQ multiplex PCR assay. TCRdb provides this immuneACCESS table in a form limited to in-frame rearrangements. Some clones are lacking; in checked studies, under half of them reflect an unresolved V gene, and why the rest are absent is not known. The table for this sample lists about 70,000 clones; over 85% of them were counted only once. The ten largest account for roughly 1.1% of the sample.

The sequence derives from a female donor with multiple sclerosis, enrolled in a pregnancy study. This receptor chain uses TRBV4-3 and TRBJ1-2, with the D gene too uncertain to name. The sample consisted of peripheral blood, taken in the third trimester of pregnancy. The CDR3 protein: CASSQDGKTGRDGNYGYTF. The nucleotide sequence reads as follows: TGCGCCAGCAGCCAAGACGGGAAGACGGGTCGAGACGGTAACTATGGCTACACCTTC.